This entry features one T cell receptor (beta chain) sequence. What it recognizes is unknown. The germline gives CDR1 SQVTM, CDR2 ANQGSEA. This CDR3 is 11 amino acids long. The V and J ends lost 6 bases and 2 bases respectively, with 8 bases between them. This sample was included in a study of cytomegalovirus exposure and HLA in healthy donors. Study details: The study's early data release held about 85 million unique TCRs from HLA-typed donors.

PCR amplification relied on 60 Vbeta primers (plus 13 Jbeta primers). In the source study's methods: An analysis performed later counted roughly 79 million unique TCR beta chains (approximately 10 million of them shared). The protocol was immunoSEQ multiplex PCR, while the TCRdb copy is restricted to in-frame clones and leaves out a portion. That table supplies the V and J calls and clone size; D and trimming were determined from the DNA. Among approximately 160,000 clones listed, approximately 70% were seen once. General study results and limits: A previous analysis found most TCR beta V segments productive roughly 87% or roughly 30% of the time.

The sequencing input was PBMCs. This receptor was taken from a woman aged 40 to 50 in good health and CMV-seropositive. The chain is built from TRBV29-1 and TRBJ2-7; TRBD2 is a possible D gene (6 bases). The CDR3 protein is CSVGGTYEQYF. As DNA, the CDR3 is TGCAGCGTCGGAGGGACCTACGAGCAGTACTTC.